This TCR beta chain comes out of a study of blood T cell repertoires in COVID-19. Method: immunoSEQ multiplex PCR; TCRdb's copy keeps in-frame clones and lacks some. The sample includes about 45,000 clones, roughly 80% seen only once; the top ten take over 11%. Per the germline V gene, CDR1 is MDHEN and CDR2 is SYDVKM. The length of the CDR3 is 16 residues. With 6 bases removed from V and 0 bases from J, the gap between germline ends came to 15 bases. This sequence was found in a human donor in a cohort sampled during active COVID-19. The rearrangement links TRBV28 to TRBJ2-4; D is unclear. The sequenced sample consisted of peripheral blood. The CDR3 DNA is TGTGCCAGCAGCCAACTACGGCTCCAAGCCAAAAACATTCAGTACTTC. Translation: CASSQLRLQAKNIQYF.